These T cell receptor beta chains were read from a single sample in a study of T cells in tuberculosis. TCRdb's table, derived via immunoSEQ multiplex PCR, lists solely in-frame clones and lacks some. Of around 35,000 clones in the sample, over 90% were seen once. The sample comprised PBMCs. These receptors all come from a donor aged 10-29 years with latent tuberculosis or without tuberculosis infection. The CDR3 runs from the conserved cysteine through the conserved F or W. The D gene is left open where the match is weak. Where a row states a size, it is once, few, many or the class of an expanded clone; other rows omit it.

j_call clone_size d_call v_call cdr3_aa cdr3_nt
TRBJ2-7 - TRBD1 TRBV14 CASTSNRGYEQYF TGTGCCAGCACCAGCAACAGGGGCTACGAGCAGTACTTC
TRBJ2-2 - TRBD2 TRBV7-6 CASSPLLQRGNTGELFF TGTGCCAGCAGCCCTCTGCTCCAGCGGGGGAACACCGGGGAGCTGTTTTTT
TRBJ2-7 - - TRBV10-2 CASSELSYEQYF TGCGCCAGCAGTGAGCTCTCCTACGAGCAGTACTTC
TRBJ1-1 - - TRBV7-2 CASSLDIFNTEAFF TGTGCCAGCAGCTTAGACATATTCAACACTGAAGCTTTCTTT
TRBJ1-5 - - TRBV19 CASTGARNQPQHF TGTGCCAGTACAGGGGCCCGCAATCAGCCCCAGCATTTT
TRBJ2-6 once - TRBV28 CASSLDSSGANVLTF TGTGCCAGCAGTTTAGACTCCTCTGGGGCCAACGTCCTGACTTTC
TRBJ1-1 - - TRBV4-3 CASSQGGRKTEAFF TGCGCCAGCAGCCAGGGCGGGAGGAAGACTGAAGCTTTCTTT
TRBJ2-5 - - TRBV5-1 CASSLLGASTGETQYF TGCGCCAGCAGCTTGTTAGGGGCCAGTACCGGAGAGACCCAGTACTTC
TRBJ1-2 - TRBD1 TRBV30 CAWEYRGPSYGYTF TGTGCCTGGGAATACAGGGGGCCTTCCTATGGCTACACCTTC
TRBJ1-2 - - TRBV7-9 CASSLNLAYGYTF TGTGCCAGCAGCTTAAATTTAGCCTATGGCTACACCTTC
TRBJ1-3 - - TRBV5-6 CASSLDGRGSGNTIYF TGTGCCAGCAGCTTGGATGGGCGGGGATCTGGAAACACCATATATTTT
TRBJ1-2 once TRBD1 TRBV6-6 CASSSDREGYGYTF TGTGCCAGCAGCTCGGACAGGGAAGGATATGGCTACACCTTC
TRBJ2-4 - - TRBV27 CASRFVGGNIQYF TGTGCCAGCCGGTTCGTGGGGGGAAACATTCAGTACTTC
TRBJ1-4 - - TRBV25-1 CASSTTEMAEKLFF TGTGCCAGCAGTACGACAGAAATGGCTGAAAAACTGTTTTTT
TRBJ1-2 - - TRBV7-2 CASSLNREYYGYTF TGTGCCAGCAGCCTTAACAGGGAATATTATGGCTACACCTTC
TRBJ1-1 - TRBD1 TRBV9 CASSVDPTGGTQAFF TGTGCCAGCAGCGTAGACCCTACAGGGGGAACTCAAGCTTTCTTT
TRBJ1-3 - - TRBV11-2 CASTQAASGNTIYF TGTGCCAGCACCCAAGCGGCCTCTGGAAACACCATATATTTT
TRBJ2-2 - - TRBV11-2 CASSLGRRASGELFF TGTGCCAGCAGCTTAGGCCGCAGGGCATCCGGGGAGCTGTTTTTT
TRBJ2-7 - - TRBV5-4 CASSSPSGEQYF TGTGCCAGCAGCTCTCCGTCCGGCGAGCAGTACTTC
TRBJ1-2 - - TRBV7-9 CASSLGGIYGYTF TGTGCCAGCAGCTTAGGCGGAATCTATGGCTACACCTTC
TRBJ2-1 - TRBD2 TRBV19 CASSPREAGGFDEQFF TGTGCCAGTAGTCCCCGGGAAGCGGGGGGGTTCGATGAGCAGTTCTTC
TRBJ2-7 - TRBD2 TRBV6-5 CASSWTSGGEQYF TGTGCCAGCAGTTGGACTAGCGGGGGCGAGCAGTACTTC
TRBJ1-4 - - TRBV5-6 CASSLGGGATNEKLFF TGTGCCAGCAGCTTGGGAGGGGGGGCAACTAATGAAAAACTGTTTTTT
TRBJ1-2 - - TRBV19 CASSISQFGGYTF TGTGCCAGTAGTATTAGCCAGTTTGGTGGCTACACCTTC
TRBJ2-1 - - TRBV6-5 CASSYSLPPGNEQFF TGTGCCAGCAGTTACTCACTACCACCGGGCAATGAGCAGTTCTTC
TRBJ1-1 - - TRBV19 CASSPKDTTAFEAFF TGTGCCAGTTCCCCCAAGGACACGACCGCGTTTGAAGCTTTCTTT
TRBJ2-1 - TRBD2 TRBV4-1 CASSLLAGERYNEQFF TGCGCCAGCAGCCTACTAGCGGGGGAAAGGTACAATGAGCAGTTCTTC
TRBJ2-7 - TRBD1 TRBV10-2 CASREGQESRDEQYF TGCGCCAGCAGAGAAGGACAGGAATCTAGGGACGAGCAGTACTTC
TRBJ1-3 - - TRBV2 CASKGGFGNTIYF TGTGCCAGCAAAGGGGGTTTTGGAAACACCATATATTTT
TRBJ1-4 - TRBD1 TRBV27 CASSPGQTNEKLFF TGTGCCAGCAGTCCGGGACAGACTAATGAAAAACTGTTTTTT
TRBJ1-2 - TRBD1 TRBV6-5 CASSSTGQDTF TGTGCCAGCAGTTCTACGGGACAGGACACCTTC
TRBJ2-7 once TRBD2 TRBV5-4 CASSLRSSGGSYEQYF TGTGCCAGCAGCTTGCGGAGTAGCGGGGGCTCTTACGAGCAGTACTTC
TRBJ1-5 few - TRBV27 CASRRTGRADQPQHF TGTGCCAGCAGAAGAACAGGGAGAGCTGATCAGCCCCAGCATTTT
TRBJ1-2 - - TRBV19 CASSQIPYGYTF TGTGCCAGTAGTCAGATTCCCTATGGCTACACCTTC
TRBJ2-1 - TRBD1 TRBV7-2 CASSPGTGYYNEQFF TGTGCCAGCAGCCCCGGGACAGGGTACTACAATGAGCAGTTCTTC
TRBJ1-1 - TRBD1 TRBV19 CAIKEQGGRTEAFF TGTGCCATTAAAGAACAGGGGGGACGCACTGAAGCTTTCTTT
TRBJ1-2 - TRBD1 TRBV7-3 CASSDGQGYGYTF TGTGCCAGCAGCGATGGACAGGGCTATGGCTACACCTTC
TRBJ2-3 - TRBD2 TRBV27 CASSSSPVAGRTDTQYF TGTGCCAGCAGTTCATCGCCAGTAGCGGGGCGCACAGATACGCAGTATTTT
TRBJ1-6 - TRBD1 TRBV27 CASSEGQGRSPLHF TGTGCCAGCAGTGAGGGACAGGGGCGATCACCCCTCCACTTT
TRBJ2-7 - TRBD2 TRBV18 CASSPPSGSSYEQYF TGTGCCAGCTCACCCCCTAGCGGAAGCTCCTACGAGCAGTACTTC
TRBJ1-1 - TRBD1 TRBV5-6 CASSLGTGRVAEAFF TGTGCCAGCAGCCTCGGGACAGGGAGGGTCGCTGAAGCTTTCTTT